Following are 11 T cell receptor beta chains from one sample sequenced in a study of regulatory T cells in long-lasting Graves disease. Documented time point: newly diagnosed GD, antithyroid drugs for less than 3 months. Extracted RNA from PBMCs served as the source of the TCR library. Library construction for TCR beta used iRepertoire HTBI primers and Arm-PCR of CDR3 regions. TCRdb analysed the multiplex PCR reads with MiXCR anew, one entry per CDR3 protein. The data contain 200,000 to 250,000 distinct CDR3 sequences, approximately 16% of them singletons. The sample consisted of peripheral blood mononuclear cells (PBMCs), taken at new diagnosis, from a patient treated with antithyroid drugs. The receptor set was obtained from a female donor with Graves disease.

The CDR3 nucleotides read TGTGCCAGCAGTTCCGTCCCGGGACAGGGAAACACCATATATTTT. Translating it yields CASSSVPGQGNTIYF. The V and J genes are TRBV6-5 and TRBJ1-3, with TRBD1 identical over 7 bases. Trimming at V came to 4 bases and at J to 4 bases, leaving 7 bases not matched to a gene. This CDR3 has 15 amino acids. Germline CDR1 is MNHEY and CDR2 is SVGAGI.

This clonotype was found many times. This chain joins TRBV18 and TRBJ2-1; 8 bases are shared with TRBD2. Looked up from germline, CDR1 is KGHSH and CDR2 is LQKENI. After removal of 3 bases from V and 0 bases from J, the junction contained 4 bases not matched to a gene. The CDR3 has 16 amino acids. The CDR3 coding sequence is TGTGCCAGCTCACCTTTCGGGACTAGCTCCTACAATGAGCAGTTCTTC. Translation: CASSPFGTSSYNEQFF.

This clonotype has a count of ten or more. The chain is built from TRBV12-3 or TRBV12-4 and TRBJ1-1; TRBD1 is a possible D gene (6 bases). The CDR3 spans 13 residues. Trimming removed 7 bases from V and 4 bases from J, with 13 bases in between. The CDR3: CASTHTGITEAFF. The DNA of the CDR3 is TGTGCCAGCACCCACACAGGGATCACTGAAGCTTTCTTT.

The V gene is TRBV19, the J gene TRBJ2-2; no firm D call. This CDR3 comprises 12 residues. The germline V and J ends were trimmed by 4 bases and 4 bases, with 4 bases remaining between them. The germline CDR1 and CDR2 sequences are LNHDA and SQIVND (reference sequence). CDR3: CASSTPTGELFF. The DNA for the CDR3 is TGTGCCAGTAGTACCCCCACCGGGGAGCTGTTTTTT.

V and J are TRBV20-1 and TRBJ2-7, with 7 bases fitting TRBD1. CDR1 is DFQATT, CDR2 SNEGSKA, per germline (reference sequence). Germline trimming cut 6 bases from V and 2 bases from J; bases unmatched to any gene: 4. This CDR3 is 12 amino acids long. CDR3 residues: CSAAGTAYEQYF. The CDR3 DNA reads TGCAGTGCCGCCGGGACAGCCTACGAGCAGTACTTC.

Ten or more counts support this clonotype. The V gene is TRBV9, the J gene TRBJ2-2; TRBD2 matches 10 bases. The junction had 4 bases not matched to a gene; V was cut back by 1 base and J by 1 base. This CDR3 region has 17 residues. Germline V gene data show CDR1 as SGDLS and CDR2 as YYNGEE. For the CDR3, the DNA is TGTGCCAGCAGCGTAAGGGCTAGCGGGAGGAACACCGGGGAGCTGTTTTTT. It specifies CASSVRASGRNTGELFF. Full variable domain (missing parts from reference TRBV9 and TRBJ2-2): DSGVTQTPKHLITATGQRVTLRCSPRSGDLSVYWYQQSLDQGLQFLIQYYNGEERAKGNILERFSAQQFPDLHSELNLSSLELGDSALYFCASSVRASGRNTGELFFGEGSRLTVL.

This clonotype was counted many times. This chain uses TRBV6-1 with TRBJ1-2, with TRBD1 matching over 9 bases. CDR1 MNHNS and CDR2 SASEGT come from the germline V gene. The CDR3 is made up of 15 amino acids. V gave up 5 bases and J gave up 8 bases; unmatched junction bases: 12. CDR3 region: CASSPQDRGERGYTF. CDR3 DNA: TGTGCCAGCAGTCCCCAGGACAGGGGAGAGCGGGGCTACACCTTC.

This clonotype occurred many times. The chain combines TRBV12-3 or TRBV12-4 with TRBJ2-1; D is unclear. This CDR3 region has 13 residues. Trimming stripped 6 bases from V and 6 bases from J, with 12 bases between. CDR3 in DNA: TGTGCCAGCAGCCACTCACTGGGCAATGAGCAGTTCTTC. Protein product: CASSHSLGNEQFF.

The sample holds many counts of this clonotype. This chain links TRBV28 with TRBJ1-3, with unresolved D. Trimming took off 1 base at V and 7 bases at J, with 8 bases between the two ends. Germline CDR1 reads MDHEN; CDR2 reads SYDVKM. The CDR3 consists of 13 residues. CDR3: CASSLFSGNTIYF. CDR3 in DNA: TGTGCCAGCAGTTTATTTTCGGGGAACACCATATATTTT.

This clonotype was counted many times. J is TRBJ1-4 and V is TRBV7-9; D is possibly TRBD1 (5 bases). V was shortened by 1 base and J by 7 bases, with 10 bases between the two germline ends. This CDR3 region has 14 residues. The germline gives CDR1 SEHNR, CDR2 FQNEAQ (reference sequence). This CDR3 reads CASSLGTLGEKLFF. For the CDR3, the DNA is TGTGCCAGCAGCTTAGGGACATTGGGTGAAAAACTGTTTTTT.

This clonotype was recorded many times. The CDR3 DNA follows: TGCAGTGCTAGGGCAGGGGGGGGGTACGAGCAGTACTTC. Translation: CSARAGGGYEQYF. This sequence joins TRBV20-1 and TRBJ2-7, with D possibly being TRBD1 or TRBD2 (7 bases each). This CDR3 spans 13 amino acids. The germline V gene has CDR1 DFQATT and CDR2 SNEGSKA (reference sequence). Trimming shortened V by 3 bases and J by 4 bases, and 13 bases separated the two germline ends.